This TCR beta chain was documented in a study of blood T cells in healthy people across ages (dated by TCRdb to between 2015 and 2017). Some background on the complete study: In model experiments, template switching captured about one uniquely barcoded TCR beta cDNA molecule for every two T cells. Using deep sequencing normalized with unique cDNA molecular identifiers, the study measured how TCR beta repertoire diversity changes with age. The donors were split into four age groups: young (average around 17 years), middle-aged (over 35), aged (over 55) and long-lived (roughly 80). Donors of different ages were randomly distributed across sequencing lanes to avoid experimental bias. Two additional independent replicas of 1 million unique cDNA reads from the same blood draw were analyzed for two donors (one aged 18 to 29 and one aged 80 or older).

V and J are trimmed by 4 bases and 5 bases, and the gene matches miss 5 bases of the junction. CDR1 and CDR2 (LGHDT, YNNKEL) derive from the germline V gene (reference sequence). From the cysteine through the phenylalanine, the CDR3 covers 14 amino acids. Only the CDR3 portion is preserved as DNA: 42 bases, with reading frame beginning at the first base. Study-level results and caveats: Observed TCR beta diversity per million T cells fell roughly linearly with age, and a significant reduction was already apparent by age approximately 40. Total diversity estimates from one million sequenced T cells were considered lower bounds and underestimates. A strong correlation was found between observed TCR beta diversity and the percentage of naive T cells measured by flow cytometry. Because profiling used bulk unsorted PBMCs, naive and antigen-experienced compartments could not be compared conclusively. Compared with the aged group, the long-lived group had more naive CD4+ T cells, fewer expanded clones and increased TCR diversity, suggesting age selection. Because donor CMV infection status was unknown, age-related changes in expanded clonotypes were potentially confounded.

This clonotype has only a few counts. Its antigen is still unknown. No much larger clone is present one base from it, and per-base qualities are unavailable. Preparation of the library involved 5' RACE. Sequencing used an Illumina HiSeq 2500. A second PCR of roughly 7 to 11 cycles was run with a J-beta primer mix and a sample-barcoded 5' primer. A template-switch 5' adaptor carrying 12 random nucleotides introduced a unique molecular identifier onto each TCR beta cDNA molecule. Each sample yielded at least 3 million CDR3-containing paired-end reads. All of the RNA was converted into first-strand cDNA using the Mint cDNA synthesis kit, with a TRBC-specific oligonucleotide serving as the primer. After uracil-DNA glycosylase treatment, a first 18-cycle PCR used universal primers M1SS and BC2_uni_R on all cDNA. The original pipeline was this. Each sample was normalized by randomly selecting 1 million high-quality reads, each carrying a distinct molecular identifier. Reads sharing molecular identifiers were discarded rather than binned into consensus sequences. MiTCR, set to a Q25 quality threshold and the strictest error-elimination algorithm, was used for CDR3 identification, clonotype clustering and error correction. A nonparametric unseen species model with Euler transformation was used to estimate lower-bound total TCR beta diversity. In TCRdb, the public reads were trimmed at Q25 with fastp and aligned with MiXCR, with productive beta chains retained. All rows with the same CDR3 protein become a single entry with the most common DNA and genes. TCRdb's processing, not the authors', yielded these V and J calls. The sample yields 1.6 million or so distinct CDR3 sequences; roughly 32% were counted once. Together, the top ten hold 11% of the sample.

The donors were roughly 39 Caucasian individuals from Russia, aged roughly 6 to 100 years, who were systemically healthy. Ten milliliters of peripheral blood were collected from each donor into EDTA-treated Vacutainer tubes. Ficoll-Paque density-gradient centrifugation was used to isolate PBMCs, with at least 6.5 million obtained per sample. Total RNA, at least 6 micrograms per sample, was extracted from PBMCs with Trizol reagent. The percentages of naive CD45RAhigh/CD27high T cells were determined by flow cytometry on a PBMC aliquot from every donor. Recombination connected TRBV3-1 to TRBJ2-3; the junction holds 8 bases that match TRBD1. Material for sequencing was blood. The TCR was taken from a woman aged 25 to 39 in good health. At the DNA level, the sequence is TGTGCCAGCAGCCGCCCCGGGACAGGAGATACGCAGTATTTT. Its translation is CASSRPGTGDTQYF.